This is a list of T cell receptor beta chains from one sample in a study of graft-versus-host responses after intestinal transplantation. TCRdb keeps only in-frame clones here, not all; method: immunoSEQ multiplex PCR. The sample lists tens of thousands of clones, about 90% occurring once. The sample in question was PBMCs, obtained about 310 days after intestinal transplant. The receptors were sampled from a human patient who received an intestinal transplant, so some T cells may come from the graft donor. Each CDR3 is given with its conserved first and last residue. D genes are given only for firm matches. Size is omitted from some rows. Given values are once, few, many or a class for expanded clones.

j_gene | d_gene | v_gene | abundance | CDR3aa | CDR3nt
TRBJ2-2 | . | TRBV4-1 | . | CATRVQGLGTGELFF | TGCGCCACCAGAGTGCAGGGCCTTGGGACCGGGGAGCTGTTTTTT
TRBJ2-5 | TRBD2 | TRBV5-5 | . | CASSVVGSGTETQYF | TGTGCCAGCAGCGTCGTTGGTAGCGGGACGGAGACCCAGTACTTC
TRBJ2-7 | . | TRBV6-5 | . | CASSFRDFPSYEQYF | TGTGCCAGCAGTTTTCGGGACTTCCCTTCCTACGAGCAGTACTTC
TRBJ1-5 | TRBD1 | TRBV5-1 | . | CASSLGGGDQPQHF | TGCGCCAGCAGCTTGGGAGGGGGCGATCAGCCCCAGCATTTT
TRBJ2-5 | . | TRBV7-8 | . | CASSSPTGGAETQYF | TGTGCCAGCAGCTCCCCCACAGGAGGGGCAGAGACCCAGTACTTC
TRBJ2-7 | TRBD1 | TRBV5-1 | . | CASSAGTGGYEQYF | TGCGCCAGCAGCGCAGGGACAGGGGGTTACGAGCAGTACTTC
TRBJ1-5 | . | TRBV30 | . | CAWSLLESQPQHF | TGTGCCTGGAGTCTTCTCGAGAGTCAGCCCCAGCATTTT
TRBJ1-1 | TRBD1 | TRBV28 | . | CASSWDSYTEAFF | TGTGCCAGCAGTTGGGACAGTTACACTGAAGCTTTCTTT
TRBJ1-1 | . | TRBV6-5 | . | CASKTPSGQEAFF | TGTGCCAGCAAGACTCCATCCGGACAGGAAGCTTTCTTT
TRBJ2-7 | TRBD1 | TRBV28 | . | CASSSTGSYEQYF | TGTGCCAGCAGTTCGACAGGGAGCTACGAGCAGTACTTC
TRBJ2-7 | TRBD2 | TRBV29-1 | . | CSVLGLAGVYEQYF | TGCAGCGTTTTAGGACTAGCGGGAGTCTACGAGCAGTACTTC
TRBJ2-7 | . | TRBV7-2 | . | CASSLFGIHEQYF | TGTGCCAGCAGCTTATTTGGTATCCACGAGCAGTACTTC
TRBJ2-1 | TRBD1 | TRBV5-1 | once | CASSRPGQGYNEQFF | TGCGCCAGCAGCCGCCCGGGACAGGGATACAATGAGCAGTTCTTC
TRBJ2-7 | TRBD2 | TRBV5-1 | . | CASSRRLAGGWSYEQYF | TGCGCCAGCAGCAGGCGACTAGCGGGGGGTTGGAGCTACGAGCAGTACTTC
TRBJ2-7 | TRBD2 | TRBV6-5 | . | CASRPQAGATYEQYF | TGTGCCAGCCGTCCACAAGCGGGGGCAACCTACGAGCAGTACTTC
TRBJ1-4 | . | TRBV15 | . | CATSRSHDGSEKLFF | TGTGCCACCAGCAGATCTCACGACGGTAGTGAAAAACTGTTTTTT
TRBJ2-2 | TRBD2 | TRBV25-1 | . | CASSASGSTGELFF | TGTGCCAGCAGTGCTAGCGGGAGCACCGGGGAGCTGTTTTTT
TRBJ1-1 | . | TRBV11-2 | . | CASSLYRQGNTEAFF | TGTGCCAGCAGCTTGTACAGGCAGGGCAACACTGAAGCTTTCTTT
TRBJ2-7 | . | TRBV9 | . | CASSVVGSEQYF | TGTGCCAGCAGCGTTGTAGGTTCCGAGCAGTACTTC
TRBJ2-7 | TRBD2 | TRBV13 | . | CASRRTSGGAYEQYF | TGTGCCAGCAGAAGGACTAGCGGGGGGGCCTACGAGCAGTACTTC
TRBJ2-6 | TRBD2 | TRBV4-1 | . | CASSQMVGGSGANVLTF | TGCGCCAGCAGCCAAATGGTCGGGGGGAGTGGGGCCAACGTCCTGACTTTC
TRBJ1-3 | . | TRBV25-1 | . | CASSELGVGNTIYF | TGTGCCAGCAGTGAACTAGGGGTTGGAAACACCATATATTTT
TRBJ1-2 | . | TRBV18 | . | CASSLLAVLPEGYGYTF | TGTGCCAGCTCACTCTTGGCGGTACTACCTGAGGGGTATGGCTACACCTTC
TRBJ2-2 | TRBD2 | TRBV6-5 | once | CASSSGGGWIGELFF | TGTGCCAGCAGTTCGGGGGGGGGCTGGATCGGGGAGCTGTTTTTT
TRBJ2-1 | . | TRBV11-2 | . | CASSFEGPVYEQFF | TGTGCCAGCAGCTTCGAGGGCCCAGTGTATGAGCAGTTCTTC
TRBJ2-7 | . | TRBV12-1 | . | CASSSSSGSLREQYF | TGTGCCAGCAGCTCGTCTAGCGGATCCTTACGGGAGCAGTACTTC
TRBJ2-5 | TRBD2 | TRBV7-9 | . | CASSTGLAGLYQETQYF | TGTGCCAGCAGCACGGGACTAGCGGGACTCTACCAAGAGACCCAGTACTTC
TRBJ2-7 | TRBD1 | TRBV6-4 | . | CASSDKRGQDYEQYF | TGTGCCAGCAGTGACAAGAGAGGACAGGACTACGAGCAGTACTTC
TRBJ2-3 | TRBD1 | TRBV28 | . | CASSLCYRGQGHEDTQYF | TGTGCCAGCAGTTTATGTTATCGGGGACAGGGGCATGAAGATACGCAGTATTTT
TRBJ1-6 | . | TRBV4-2 | few | CASSQGTGGDDGSPLHF | TGTGCCAGCAGCCAAGGAACGGGAGGTGACGACGGTTCACCCCTCCACTTT
TRBJ1-6 | . | TRBV6-6 | . | CASSSGPNSYNSPLHF | TGTGCCAGCAGTTCGGGACCAAACTCCTATAATTCACCCCTCCACTTT
TRBJ1-2 | . | TRBV4-1 | . | CASSRKGYGYTF | TGCGCCAGCAGCCGCAAGGGTTATGGCTACACCTTC
TRBJ1-4 | . | TRBV4-1 | . | CASSQDGTLYNEKLFF | TGCGCCAGCAGCCAAGACGGCACATTATATAATGAAAAACTGTTTTTT
TRBJ2-7 | TRBD2 | TRBV9 | . | CASSPTGLAGYYEQYF | TGTGCCAGCAGCCCAACGGGACTAGCGGGATACTACGAGCAGTACTTC
TRBJ2-3 | . | TRBV29-1 | . | CSVEDLEGAGADTQYF | TGCAGCGTTGAAGATTTGGAGGGGGCCGGTGCAGATACGCAGTATTTT
TRBJ1-4 | TRBD1 | TRBV7-7 | . | CASSPGQGGDEKLFF | TGTGCCAGCAGCCCGGGACAGGGAGGGGATGAAAAACTGTTTTTT
TRBJ2-1 | . | TRBV28 | . | CASREGAREQFF | TGTGCCAGCAGGGAGGGGGCCCGCGAGCAGTTCTTC
TRBJ2-1 | . | TRBV28 | . | CASSPTGPKNEQFF | TGTGCCAGCAGCCCGACGGGACCAAAAAATGAGCAGTTCTTC
TRBJ2-7 | TRBD1 | TRBV6-5 | once | CASSYGTGDDEQYF | TGTGCCAGCAGTTACGGGACAGGGGATGACGAGCAGTACTTC
TRBJ2-5 | TRBD2 | TRBV28 | . | CASSLVGGGSETQYF | TGTGCCAGCAGTTTGGTGGGGGGGGGATCGGAGACCCAGTACTTC
TRBJ2-1 | TRBD1 | TRBV5-3 | . | CASSLGTGVIEQFF | TGTGCCAGCAGCTTAGGGACAGGGGTAATAGAGCAGTTCTTC
TRBJ2-2 | TRBD2 | TRBV11-2 | . | CASSLGLAGGTGELFF | TGTGCCAGCAGCTTAGGACTAGCGGGAGGTACCGGGGAGCTGTTTTTT
TRBJ1-1 | TRBD1 | TRBV6-1 | once | CASTPDRVIWAEAFF | TGTGCCAGCACCCCGGACAGGGTGATATGGGCTGAAGCTTTCTTT
TRBJ2-1 | TRBD2 | TRBV7-9 | . | CASSWTGLAGVGEQFF | TGTGCCAGCAGCTGGACTGGACTAGCGGGAGTGGGTGAGCAGTTCTTC
TRBJ2-7 | . | TRBV4-1 | . | CASSQGSASSYEQYF | TGCGCCAGCAGCCAAGGTAGTGCAAGCTCCTACGAGCAGTACTTC
TRBJ2-1 | . | TRBV11-3 | . | CASSLDHSYNNEQFF | TGTGCCAGCAGCTTAGATCACAGCTATAACAATGAGCAGTTCTTC
TRBJ2-7 | . | TRBV29-1 | . | CSVATPPTYEQYF | TGCAGCGTTGCTACTCCTCCTACCTACGAGCAGTACTTC
TRBJ2-3 | . | TRBV11-1 | . | CASSFRGVGDTQYF | TGTGCCAGCAGCTTTCGAGGGGTTGGAGATACGCAGTATTTT
TRBJ1-2 | . | TRBV2 | . | CASKDGLGGYTF | TGTGCCAGCAAGGATGGTCTAGGAGGCTACACCTTC
TRBJ2-3 | TRBD2 | TRBV7-9 | . | CASSGVGTRNTDTQYF | TGTGCCAGCTCCGGGGTCGGGACTAGGAATACAGATACGCAGTATTTT